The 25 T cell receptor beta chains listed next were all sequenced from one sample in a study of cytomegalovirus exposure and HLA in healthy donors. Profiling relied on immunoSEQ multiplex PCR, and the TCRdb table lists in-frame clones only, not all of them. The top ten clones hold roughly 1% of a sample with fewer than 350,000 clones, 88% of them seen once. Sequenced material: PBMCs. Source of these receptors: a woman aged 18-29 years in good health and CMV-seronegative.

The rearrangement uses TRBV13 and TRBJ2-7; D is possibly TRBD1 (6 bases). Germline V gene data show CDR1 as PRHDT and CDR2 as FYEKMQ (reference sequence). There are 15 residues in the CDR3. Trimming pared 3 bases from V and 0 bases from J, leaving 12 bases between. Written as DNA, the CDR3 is TGTGCCAGCAGCTTCCAGGGGAACGGCTCCTACGAGCAGTACTTC. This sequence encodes CASSFQGNGSYEQYF.

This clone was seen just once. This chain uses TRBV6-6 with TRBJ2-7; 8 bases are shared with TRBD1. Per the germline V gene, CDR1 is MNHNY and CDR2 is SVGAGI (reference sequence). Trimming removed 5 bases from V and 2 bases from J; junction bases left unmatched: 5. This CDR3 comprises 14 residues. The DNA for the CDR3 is TGTGCCAGCAGTGGACAGGGTTCGGCCTACGAGCAGTACTTC. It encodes CASSGQGSAYEQYF.

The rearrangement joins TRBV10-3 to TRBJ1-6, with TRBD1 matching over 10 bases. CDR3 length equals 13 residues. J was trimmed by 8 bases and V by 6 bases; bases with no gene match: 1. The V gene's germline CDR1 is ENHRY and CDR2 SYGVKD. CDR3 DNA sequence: TGTGCCATCAGCGGACAGGGGGATTCACCCCTCCACTTT. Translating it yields CAISGQGDSPLHF.

This CDR3 reads CASSVIQGTEAFF. Here the CDR3 DNA reads TGTGCCAGCAGCGTAATACAGGGGACTGAAGCTTTCTTT. V is TRBV9 and J is TRBJ1-1, with TRBD1 identical over 7 bases. The CDR3 is made up of 13 amino acids. CDR1 is SGDLS, CDR2 YYNGEE, per germline. The junction had 2 bases not matched to a gene; V was cut back by 1 base and J by 5 bases.

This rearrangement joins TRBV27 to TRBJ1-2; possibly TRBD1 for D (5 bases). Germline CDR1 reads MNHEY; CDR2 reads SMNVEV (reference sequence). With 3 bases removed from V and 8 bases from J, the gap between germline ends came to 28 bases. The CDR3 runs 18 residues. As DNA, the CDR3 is TGTGCCAGCAGTTTTTACGCCCTTGTCTCTGGGGGGGATGCGGGCTACACCTTC. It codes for CASSFYALVSGGDAGYTF.

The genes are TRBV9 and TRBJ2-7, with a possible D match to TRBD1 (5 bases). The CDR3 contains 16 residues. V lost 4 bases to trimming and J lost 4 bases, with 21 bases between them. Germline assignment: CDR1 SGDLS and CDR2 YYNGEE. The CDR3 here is CASSPSRGQGYYEQYF. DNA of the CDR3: TGTGCCAGCAGCCCCTCCCGAGGACAAGGGTATTACGAGCAGTACTTC.

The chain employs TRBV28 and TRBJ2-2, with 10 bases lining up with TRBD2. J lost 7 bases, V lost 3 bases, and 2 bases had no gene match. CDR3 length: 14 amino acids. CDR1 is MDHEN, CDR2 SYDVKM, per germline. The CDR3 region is CASSFSGRFGELFF. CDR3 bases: TGTGCCAGCAGTTTTAGCGGGAGGTTCGGGGAGCTGTTTTTT.

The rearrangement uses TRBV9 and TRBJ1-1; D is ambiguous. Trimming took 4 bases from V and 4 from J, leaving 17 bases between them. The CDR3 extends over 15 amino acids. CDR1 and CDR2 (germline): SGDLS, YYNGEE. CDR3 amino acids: CASSPHTGRVTEAFF. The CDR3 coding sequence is TGTGCCAGCAGCCCTCACACGGGAAGGGTCACTGAAGCTTTCTTT.

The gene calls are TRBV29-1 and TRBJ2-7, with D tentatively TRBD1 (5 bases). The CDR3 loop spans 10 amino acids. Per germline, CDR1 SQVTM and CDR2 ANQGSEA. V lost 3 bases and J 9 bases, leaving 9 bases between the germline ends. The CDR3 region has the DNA TGCAGCGTTGATTCAGGGCGGCAGTACTTC. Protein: CSVDSGRQYF.

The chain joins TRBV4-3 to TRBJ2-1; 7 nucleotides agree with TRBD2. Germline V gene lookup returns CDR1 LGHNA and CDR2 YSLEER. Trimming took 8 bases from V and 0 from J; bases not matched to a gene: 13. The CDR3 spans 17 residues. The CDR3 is CASALTAGRPSYNEQFF. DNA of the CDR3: TGCGCCAGCGCCTTGACCGCCGGGAGGCCCTCCTACAATGAGCAGTTCTTC.

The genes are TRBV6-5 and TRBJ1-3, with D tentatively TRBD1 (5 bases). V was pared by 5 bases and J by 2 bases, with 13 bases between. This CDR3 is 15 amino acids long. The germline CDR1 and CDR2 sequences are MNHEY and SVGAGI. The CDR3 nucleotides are TGTGCCAGCAGTATTACGGGCAGGGCTGGAAACACCATATATTTT. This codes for CASSITGRAGNTIYF.

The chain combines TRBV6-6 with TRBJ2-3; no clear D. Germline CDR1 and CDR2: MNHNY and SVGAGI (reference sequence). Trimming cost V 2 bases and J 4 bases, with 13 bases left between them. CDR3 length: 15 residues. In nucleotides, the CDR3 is TGTGCCAGCAGTTACAAGTCCCTCTACGCAGATACGCAGTATTTT. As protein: CASSYKSLYADTQYF.

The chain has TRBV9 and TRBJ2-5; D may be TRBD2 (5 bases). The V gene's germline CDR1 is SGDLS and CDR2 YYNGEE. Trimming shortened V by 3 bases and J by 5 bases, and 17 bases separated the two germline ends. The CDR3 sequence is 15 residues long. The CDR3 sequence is CASSGRTSPLETQYF. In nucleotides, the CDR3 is TGTGCCAGCAGCGGGAGGACTTCTCCGCTGGAGACCCAGTACTTC.

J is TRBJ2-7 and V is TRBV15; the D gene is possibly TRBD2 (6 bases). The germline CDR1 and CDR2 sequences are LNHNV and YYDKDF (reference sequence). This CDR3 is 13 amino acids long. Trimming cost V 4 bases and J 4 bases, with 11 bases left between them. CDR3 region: CATSNLLAYEQYF. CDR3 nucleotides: TGTGCCACCAGCAACCTACTAGCTTACGAGCAGTACTTC.

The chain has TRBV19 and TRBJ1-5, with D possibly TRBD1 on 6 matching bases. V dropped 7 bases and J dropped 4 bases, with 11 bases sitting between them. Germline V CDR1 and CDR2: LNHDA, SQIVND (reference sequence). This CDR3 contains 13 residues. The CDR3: CASKGTGNQPQHF. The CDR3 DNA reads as TGTGCCAGTAAGGGAACAGGGAATCAGCCCCAGCATTTT.

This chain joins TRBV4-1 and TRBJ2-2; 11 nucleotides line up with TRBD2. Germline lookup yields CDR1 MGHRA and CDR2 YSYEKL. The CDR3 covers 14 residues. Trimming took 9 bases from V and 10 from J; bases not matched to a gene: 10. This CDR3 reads CASTLAGGGAELFF. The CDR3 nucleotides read TGCGCCAGTACTTTAGCGGGAGGGGGCGCGGAGCTGTTTTTT.

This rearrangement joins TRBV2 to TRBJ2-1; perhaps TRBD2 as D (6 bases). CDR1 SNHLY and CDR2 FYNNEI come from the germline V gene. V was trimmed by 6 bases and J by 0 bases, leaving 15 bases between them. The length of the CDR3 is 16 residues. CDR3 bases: TGTGCCAGCAGGGCACTAGCTTCAAGCTCCTACAATGAGCAGTTCTTC. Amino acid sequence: CASRALASSSYNEQFF.

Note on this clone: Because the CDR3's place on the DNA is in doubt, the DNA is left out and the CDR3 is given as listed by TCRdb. The CDR3 protein is CASSKVGSGTLLF. The chain links TRBV21-1 to TRBJ1-2. TRBV21-1 is given as a pseudogene. The CDR3 has 13 residues if both end residues are counted.

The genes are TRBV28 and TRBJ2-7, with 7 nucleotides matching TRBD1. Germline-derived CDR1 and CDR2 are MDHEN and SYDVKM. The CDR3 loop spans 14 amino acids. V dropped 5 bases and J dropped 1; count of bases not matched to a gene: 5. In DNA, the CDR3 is TGTGCCAGCAGTGCCTACAGGGGTTCCTACGAGCAGTACTTC. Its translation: CASSAYRGSYEQYF.

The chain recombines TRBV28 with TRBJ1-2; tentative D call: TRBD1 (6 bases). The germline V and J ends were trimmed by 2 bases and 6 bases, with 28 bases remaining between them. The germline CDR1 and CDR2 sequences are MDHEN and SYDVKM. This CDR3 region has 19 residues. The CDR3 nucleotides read TGTGCCAGCAGTTTAGATCTATTATTCGACCGCAGGGGCCCTCATGGCTACACCTTC. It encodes CASSLDLLFDRRGPHGYTF.

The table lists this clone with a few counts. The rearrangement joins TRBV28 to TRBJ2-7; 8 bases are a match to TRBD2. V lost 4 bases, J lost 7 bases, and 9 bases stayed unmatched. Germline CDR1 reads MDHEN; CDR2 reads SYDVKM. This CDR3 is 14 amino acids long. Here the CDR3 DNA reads TGTGCCAGCAGTTCCTCGGGGGGGCCGAGAGAGCAGTACTTC. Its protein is CASSSSGGPREQYF.

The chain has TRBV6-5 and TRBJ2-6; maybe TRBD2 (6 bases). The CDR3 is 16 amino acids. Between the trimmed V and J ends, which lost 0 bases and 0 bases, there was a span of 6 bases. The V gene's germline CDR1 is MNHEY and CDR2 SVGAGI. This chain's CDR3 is CASSYSDYSGANVLTF. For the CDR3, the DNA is TGTGCCAGCAGTTACTCGGACTACTCTGGGGCCAACGTCCTGACTTTC.

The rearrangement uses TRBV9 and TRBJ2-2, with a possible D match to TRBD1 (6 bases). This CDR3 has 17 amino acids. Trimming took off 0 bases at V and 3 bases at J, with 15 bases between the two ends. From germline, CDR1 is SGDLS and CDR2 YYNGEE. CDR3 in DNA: TGTGCCAGCAGCGTAGTTTCAGGGGCTCGTGACACCGGGGAGCTGTTTTTT. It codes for CASSVVSGARDTGELFF.

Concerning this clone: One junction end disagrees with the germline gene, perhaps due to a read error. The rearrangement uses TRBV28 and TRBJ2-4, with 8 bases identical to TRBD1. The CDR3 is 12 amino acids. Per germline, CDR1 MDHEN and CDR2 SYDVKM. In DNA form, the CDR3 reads TGTGCCAGCAGTACCAGGGGGCGGACCAAAACCTTC. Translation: CASSTRGRTKTF.

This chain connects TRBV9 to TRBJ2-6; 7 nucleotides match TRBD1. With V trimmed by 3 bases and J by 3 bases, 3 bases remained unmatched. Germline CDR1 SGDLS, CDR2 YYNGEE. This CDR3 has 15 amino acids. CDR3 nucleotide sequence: TGTGCCAGCAGCGGGACAGGTTTTGGGGCCAACGTCCTGACTTTC. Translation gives CASSGTGFGANVLTF.